Below are 31 T cell receptor beta chains sequenced from a single sample in a study of blood T cell repertoires in COVID-19. Repertoires were generated with immunoSEQ multiplex PCR, while TCRdb's copy carries only in-frame clones and drops some. The table lists roughly 250,000 clones, 75% to 90% of them singletons, with approximately 9% in the top ten. The sequencing input was PBMCs or T cells enriched from blood (not recorded which). These receptors all stem from a man in his forties who had recovered from COVID-19.

On this clone: Other DNA sequences from this sample encode an identical CDR3 as well. The chain is built from TRBV18 and TRBJ2-5, with D perhaps matching TRBD1 (5 bases). Looked up from germline, CDR1 is KGHSH and CDR2 is LQKENI. V was cut by 2 bases and J by 1 base, with 8 bases left in between. This CDR3 contains 14 residues. For the CDR3, the DNA is TGTGCCAGCTCACCAACAGGAGTCCAAGAGACCCAGTACTTC. Amino acids: CASSPTGVQETQYF.

V and J are TRBV5-4 and TRBJ2-7, with 8 bases fitting TRBD1. CDR1 and CDR2 (germline): SGHNT, YYREEE (reference sequence). This CDR3 contains 15 residues. V was clipped by 0 bases and J by 5 bases; unmatched bases: 7. The CDR3 is CASSLADRGTHEQYF. The DNA of the CDR3 is TGTGCCAGCAGCTTGGCCGACAGGGGAACCCACGAGCAGTACTTC.

The genes are TRBV27 and TRBJ2-3; a weak D match, TRBD1 (6 bases). The CDR3 contains 14 residues. Germline CDR1 and CDR2: MNHEY and SMNVEV (reference sequence). Trimming shortened V by 6 bases and J by 1 base, and 11 bases separated the two germline ends. The DNA for the CDR3 is TGTGCCAGCAGGGGCCCAGGGGGCACAGATACGCAGTATTTT. Its translation is CASRGPGGTDTQYF.

The chain employs TRBV7-8 and TRBJ2-7; 11 bases fit TRBD1. V lost 2 bases, J lost 0 bases, and 12 bases stayed unmatched. This CDR3 comprises 19 residues. The germline V gene encodes CDR1 SGHVS and CDR2 FQNEAQ. The CDR3 sequence is CASSLKGTRTGGVSYEQYF. The CDR3 bases are TGTGCCAGCAGCTTAAAAGGGACCCGGACAGGGGGCGTCTCCTACGAGCAGTACTTC.

The chain is built from TRBV12-3 or TRBV12-4 and TRBJ2-3, with a weak D call TRBD2 (6 bases). Trimming shortened V by 1 base and J by 10 bases, and 12 bases separated the two germline ends. This CDR3 is built from 13 residues. CDR3 sequence: CASSLVTRESQYF. DNA of the CDR3: TGTGCCAGCAGTTTAGTTACTCGGGAGTCGCAGTATTTT.

The chain carries TRBV27 and TRBJ2-7, with 11 bases fitting TRBD2. Germline assignment: CDR1 MNHEY and CDR2 SMNVEV (reference sequence). CDR3 length equals 18 residues. V was clipped by 2 bases and J by 7 bases; unmatched bases: 16. The CDR3 is CASSLRLAGIWLPREQYF. The CDR3 nucleotides read TGTGCCAGCAGTTTAAGACTAGCGGGGATTTGGCTACCGCGGGAGCAGTACTTC.

The chain combines TRBV7-9 with TRBJ2-7, with D perhaps TRBD1 (6 bases). Germline CDR1 and CDR2: SEHNR and FQNEAQ (reference sequence). The CDR3 is made up of 15 amino acids. V dropped 1 base and J dropped 2 bases, with 12 bases sitting between them. Written as DNA, the CDR3 is TGTGCCAGCAGCTTAGTTTGGGGACACCCCTACGAGCAGTACTTC. This codes for CASSLVWGHPYEQYF.

The chain joins TRBV27 to TRBJ2-7; 10 bases fit TRBD1. The CDR3 is made up of 15 amino acids. The ends lost 3 bases at V and 3 bases at J; junction bases unmatched: 5. Germline loops: CDR1 MNHEY, CDR2 SMNVEV (reference sequence). The CDR3 DNA follows: TGTGCCAGCAGTTTGACCCGGGACAGGGGCTACGAGCAGTACTTC. Translation gives CASSLTRDRGYEQYF.

The V gene is TRBV6-5, the J gene TRBJ2-2; D is possibly TRBD2 (6 bases). The CDR3 has 13 amino acids. Trimming left V 11 bases short and J 1 base short, with 11 bases between. Germline CDR1 MNHEY, CDR2 SVGAGI. The CDR3 nucleotides read TGTGCCTCGGCGGGGCGGAACACCGGGGAGCTGTTTTTT. Amino acids: CASAGRNTGELFF.

V is TRBV12-3 or TRBV12-4 and J is TRBJ2-7; 7 nucleotides match TRBD1. Unmatched junction bases numbered 4, after V lost 2 bases and J lost 6 bases. The CDR3 runs to 13 residues. The CDR3 DNA sequence: TGTGCCAGCAGTTTAAAGGGGGCAGGCGAGCAGTACTTC. This translates into CASSLKGAGEQYF.

This clone has only one observation. This rearrangement joins TRBV7-6 to TRBJ2-1, with TRBD2 identical over 11 bases. The CDR3 runs to 18 residues. The V and J ends lost 0 bases and 5 bases, in that order; junction bases with no gene match: 9. Germline V lookup: CDR1 SGHVS, CDR2 FNYEAQ. The CDR3 DNA follows: TGTGCCAGCAGCTTAGCGCCGACTAGCGGGGTAGTTCACAATGAGCAGTTCTTC. Residues: CASSLAPTSGVVHNEQFF.

The CDR3 DNA is TGTGCCAGTAGTATTACAGGGAAAGGAACTGGAAACACCATATATTTT. Amino acid sequence: CASSITGKGTGNTIYF. The gene calls are TRBV19 and TRBJ1-3; possibly TRBD1 for D (6 bases). The CDR3 loop spans 16 amino acids. V was clipped by 3 bases and J by 2 bases, with 14 bases between them. CDR1 LNHDA and CDR2 SQIVND come from the germline V gene (reference sequence).

The rearrangement uses TRBV10-3 and TRBJ2-5, with 10 nucleotides matching TRBD1. The J segment lost 4 bases and the V segment lost 0 bases, leaving 5 bases of the junction unmatched. Germline loops: CDR1 ENHRY, CDR2 SYGVKD. The CDR3 is 16 amino acids. In DNA form, the CDR3 reads TGTGCCATCAGTGAGTCGGACAGGGGGTCGGGAGAGACCCAGTACTTC. Translation: CAISESDRGSGETQYF.

The chain couples TRBV28 to TRBJ1-5; D gene ambiguous. Germline CDR1 reads MDHEN; CDR2 reads SYDVKM. Deletions cut 2 bases from V and 5 bases from J, with 10 bases between. CDR3 length equals 14 residues. CDR3 sequence (DNA): TGTGCCAGCAGTTTAGGGCAGACCTATCAGCCCCAGCATTTT. Translation gives CASSLGQTYQPQHF.

This rearrangement joins TRBV5-1 to TRBJ2-2, with 11 bases matching TRBD2. CDR1 and CDR2 from the germline V gene are SGHRS and YFSETQ. This CDR3 contains 18 residues. V shed 4 bases and J 6 bases; nucleotides not matched to a gene: 14. The CDR3 DNA is TGCGCCAGCAGCCCTAGCGCTAGCGGGGGGTTACGTGCCGGGGAGCTGTTTTTT. Translation gives CASSPSASGGLRAGELFF.

This clone was seen once. The J gene is TRBJ1-4, the V gene TRBV19; 9 bases match TRBD1. The CDR3 contains 14 residues. The germline V gene encodes CDR1 LNHDA and CDR2 SQIVND (reference sequence). V shed 6 bases, J shed 7 bases, and the junction held 6 bases outside the gene matches. CDR3 DNA sequence: TGTGCCAGTAGCTCGGGACAGGGATTTGAAAAACTGTTTTTT. Translation gives CASSSGQGFEKLFF.

This clone occurred once. The V call is TRBV10-2, the J call TRBJ2-2, with 8 nucleotides matching TRBD1. Germline V gives CDR1 WSHSY, CDR2 SAAADI. The trim removed 6 bases at V and 6 bases at J, leaving 3 bases unmatched. The CDR3 covers 13 residues. CDR3 DNA sequence: TGCGCCAGCAGGACGACAGGGGCCGGGGAGCTGTTTTTT. This translates into CASRTTGAGELFF.

This chain uses TRBV6-5 with TRBJ2-7, with 10 bases lining up with TRBD1. CDR1 is MNHEY and CDR2 is SVGAGI in the germline V gene. The trim removed 7 bases at V and 2 bases at J, leaving 5 bases unmatched. CDR3 size: 14 residues. CDR3 sequence (DNA): TGTGCCAGCACGCCGGGACAGGGGACCTACGAGCAGTACTTC. This codes for CASTPGQGTYEQYF.

The chain has TRBV30 and TRBJ2-7; 8 positions agree with TRBD1. CDR3 size: 15 residues. V shed 4 bases and J 9 bases; nucleotides not matched to a gene: 17. Germline V gene sequence: CDR1 GTSNPN, CDR2 SVGIG (reference sequence). The CDR3: CAWMHHGTGLSPQYF. Written as DNA, the CDR3 is TGTGCCTGGATGCATCACGGGACAGGCCTATCCCCGCAGTACTTC.

V is TRBV7-3 and J is TRBJ2-7, with a weak D call TRBD1 (5 bases). The CDR3 has 15 amino acids. Trimming cost V 5 bases and J 2 bases, with 16 bases left between them. The germline CDR1 and CDR2 sequences are SGHTA and FQGTGA. The CDR3 here is CASSQIDRVPYEQYF. CDR3 DNA: TGTGCCAGCAGCCAAATCGACAGAGTCCCCTACGAGCAGTACTTC.

The V and J genes are TRBV11-2 and TRBJ1-1, with a possible D match to TRBD1 (5 bases). V shed 2 bases and J shed 1 base, with 14 bases lying between them. The length of the CDR3 is 16 residues. The germline CDR1 and CDR2 sequences are SGHAT and FQNNGV. CDR3 DNA: TGTGCCAGCAGCTTAATTAGCAGACAGACGAACACTGAAGCTTTCTTT. Its translation is CASSLISRQTNTEAFF. Filled out from reference TRBV11-2 and TRBJ1-1, the complete variable domain reads EAGVAQSPRYKIIEKRQSVAFWCNPISGHATLYWYQQILGQGPKLLIQFQNNGVVDDSQLPKDRFSAERLKGVDSTLKIQPAKLEDSAVYLCASSLISRQTNTEAFFGQGTRLTVV.

The J gene is TRBJ2-5, the V gene TRBV7-2; perhaps TRBD2 as D (5 bases). The CDR3 spans 15 residues. The germline V gene has CDR1 SGHTA and CDR2 FQGNSA. Trimming took off 7 bases at V and 1 base at J, with 16 bases between the two ends. CDR3 sequence reads: CASTQDRGPQETQYF. The DNA for the CDR3 is TGTGCCAGCACCCAAGATCGAGGGCCCCAAGAGACCCAGTACTTC.

CDR3 amino acids: CATSDVHQTSTDTQYF. For the CDR3, the DNA is TGTGCCACCAGTGATGTACACCAGACTAGCACAGATACGCAGTATTTT. This chain links TRBV24-1 with TRBJ2-3; D not certain. The CDR3 covers 16 residues. Per germline, CDR1 KGHDR and CDR2 SFDVKD. The V end lost 3 bases, the J end lost 0 bases, and 12 bases lay between the germline ends.

The chain combines TRBV2 with TRBJ1-6; D gene uncertain. The length of the CDR3 is 16 residues. Germline CDR1 is SNHLY and CDR2 is FYNNEI. Deletions cut 6 bases from V and 0 bases from J, with 12 bases between. The CDR3 DNA reads TGTGCCAGCAGGGTTCAAAGGAGCTCCTATAATTCACCCCTCCACTTT. Protein product: CASRVQRSSYNSPLHF.

The genes are TRBV2 and TRBJ2-1; tentative D call: TRBD1 (6 bases). The germline V gene has CDR1 SNHLY and CDR2 FYNNEI. The CDR3 length is 14 residues. Trimming left V 8 bases short and J 4 bases short, with 15 bases between. The CDR3 nucleotides read TGTGCCAGCGACCTCCAACAGGGTTACAATGAGCAGTTCTTC. Translation: CASDLQQGYNEQFF. The full variable domain, in which reference TRBV2 and TRBJ2-1 provide the parts outside the CDR3, is EPEVTQTPSHQVTQMGQEVILRCVPISNHLYFYWYRQILGQKVEFLVSFYNNEISEKSEIFDDQFSVERPDGSNFTLKIRSTKLEDSAMYFCASDLQQGYNEQFFGPGTRLTVL.

On this clone: A single base separates this from a much larger clone, so it may be a read error. J is TRBJ2-5 and V is TRBV7-2; possibly TRBD1 for D (6 bases). The germline V gene has CDR1 SGHTA and CDR2 FQGNSA. The germline V and J ends were trimmed by 1 base and 3 bases, with 6 bases remaining between them. The CDR3 is 13 amino acids. Here the CDR3 reads CASSLDREETQYF. The CDR3 DNA reads as TGTGCCAGCAGCTTAGACAGGGAAGAGACCCAGTACTTC.

This clone is a singleton in its sample. This chain uses TRBV5-4 with TRBJ2-2; 15 bases are a match to TRBD2. V shed 5 bases, J shed 3 bases, and the junction held 8 bases outside the gene matches. Germline-derived CDR1 and CDR2 are SGHNT and YYREEE (reference sequence). The CDR3 sequence is 18 residues long. In nucleotides, the CDR3 is TGTGCCAGCAGGCGGGGACTAGCGGGGGGCCGGGACACCGGGGAGCTGTTTTTT. Its translation: CASRRGLAGGRDTGELFF.

The gene calls are TRBV27 and TRBJ2-1; D not resolved. This CDR3 spans 17 amino acids. The germline gives CDR1 MNHEY, CDR2 SMNVEV (reference sequence). Trimming removed 0 bases at V and 0 bases at J, with 12 bases between. CDR3 DNA sequence: TGTGCCAGCAGTTTATCGAACTTCTTTAGCTCCTACAATGAGCAGTTCTTC. Translated: CASSLSNFFSSYNEQFF.

This chain connects TRBV19 to TRBJ2-3, with 12 bases identical to TRBD1. V shed 6 bases and J 2 bases; nucleotides not matched to a gene: 3. There are 15 residues in the CDR3. Germline lookup yields CDR1 LNHDA and CDR2 SQIVND (reference sequence). For the CDR3, the DNA is TGTGCCAGTAGGGGACAGGGGGCGGCCACAGATACGCAGTATTTT. This sequence encodes CASRGQGAATDTQYF.

The V call is TRBV6-5, the J call TRBJ1-5; D unresolved. Germline V gene sequence: CDR1 MNHEY, CDR2 SVGAGI. V was clipped by 3 bases and J by 0 bases, with 6 bases between them. There are 14 residues in the CDR3. CDR3 coding DNA: TGTGCCAGCAGTTATTCAGGTAGCAATCAGCCCCAGCATTTT. Its protein is CASSYSGSNQPQHF.

The chain recombines TRBV6-5 with TRBJ2-7; no clear D gene. The CDR3 contains 12 residues. V shed 4 bases and J shed 3 bases, with 7 bases lying between them. Germline CDR1 is MNHEY and CDR2 is SVGAGI. The CDR3 DNA follows: TGTGCCAGCAGTTCCCCGTACTACGAGCAGTACTTC. As protein: CASSSPYYEQYF.